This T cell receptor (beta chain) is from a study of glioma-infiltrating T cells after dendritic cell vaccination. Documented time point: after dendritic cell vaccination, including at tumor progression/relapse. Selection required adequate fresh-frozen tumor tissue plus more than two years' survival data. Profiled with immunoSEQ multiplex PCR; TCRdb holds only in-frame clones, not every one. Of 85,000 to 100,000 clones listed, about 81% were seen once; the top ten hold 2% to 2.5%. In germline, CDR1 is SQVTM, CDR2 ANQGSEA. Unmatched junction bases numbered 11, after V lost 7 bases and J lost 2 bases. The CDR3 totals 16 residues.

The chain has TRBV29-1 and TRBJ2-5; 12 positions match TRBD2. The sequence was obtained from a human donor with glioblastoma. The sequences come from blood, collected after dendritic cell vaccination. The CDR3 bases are TGCAGCGGCTCTACTAGCGGGAGGCTCGTTCAAGAGACCCAGTACTTC. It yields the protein CSGSTSGRLVQETQYF.